Sequencing of this T cell receptor (beta chain) was carried out in a study of regulatory T cells in long-lasting Graves disease. Looking at the study overall: Persistence in Graves' disease required over 5 years of antithyroid drugs plus positive TSH receptor antibodies.

Time point in this sample: persistent/refractory GD, antithyroid drugs over 5 years with positive TRAb. The authors made the TCR library using RNA they extracted from PBMCs. Construction of the TCR beta libraries employed iRepertoire HTBI primers in conjunction with Arm-PCR of CDR3 regions. Each CDR3 protein gets one entry after TCRdb re-called the multiplex PCR reads with MiXCR. The sample comprises 450,000 or so distinct CDR3 sequences, around a fifth of which are singletons, and roughly 14% rests with the top ten. The germline CDR1 and CDR2 sequences are SGHRS and YFSETQ. The CDR3 is made up of 12 amino acids. Losses at the gene ends were 9 bases for V and 6 bases for J; bases not matched to a gene: 9.

V gene TRBV5-1 combines with J gene TRBJ2-7, with TRBD1 identical over 7 bases. Sample: peripheral blood mononuclear cells (PBMCs), taken when the disease was refractory, from a patient treated with antithyroid drugs. The sequence derives from a female donor with Graves disease. In DNA, the CDR3 is TGCGCCACATCGACAGGGTTCGGCGAGCAGTACTTC. Its translation: CATSTGFGEQYF.